This T cell receptor (beta chain) was observed in a study of OX40 agonist ivuxolimab in advanced cancers. Looking at the study overall: Dose-escalation patients' cancers were hepatocellular carcinoma, melanoma, renal cell or head and neck cancer. Patients achieving partial responses numbered three: one hepatocellular carcinoma case and two cutaneous melanoma cases. Findings and caveats of the study: Expansion of clones was among the lowest in partial responders at 0.1-3.0 mg/kg. CD4+ and CD8+ blood T cells expanded clonally by week 6 at 0.1 to 3.0 mg/kg.

Assay: immunoSEQ multiplex PCR; the TCRdb copy retains only in-frame clones and omits some. The sample contains about 84,000 clones, 94% of which appear only once. The count of this clone is one. Antigen: not known. The source material was CD4+ or CD8+ T cells sorted from blood, sampled in a trial of the OX40 agonist ivuxolimab. This clonotype originated in an adult with an advanced solid tumor such as melanoma, head and neck, liver or kidney cancer.

CDR3 nucleotides: TGTGCCAGCAGTTCCCGGATAGTCGATACAGATACGCAGTATTTT. Its protein is CASSSRIVDTDTQYF. The chain carries TRBV27 and TRBJ2-3, with D hard to call. Germline lookup yields CDR1 MNHEY and CDR2 SMNVEV (reference sequence). Trimming removed 4 bases from V and 3 bases from J, with 14 bases in between. The CDR3 runs to 15 residues.